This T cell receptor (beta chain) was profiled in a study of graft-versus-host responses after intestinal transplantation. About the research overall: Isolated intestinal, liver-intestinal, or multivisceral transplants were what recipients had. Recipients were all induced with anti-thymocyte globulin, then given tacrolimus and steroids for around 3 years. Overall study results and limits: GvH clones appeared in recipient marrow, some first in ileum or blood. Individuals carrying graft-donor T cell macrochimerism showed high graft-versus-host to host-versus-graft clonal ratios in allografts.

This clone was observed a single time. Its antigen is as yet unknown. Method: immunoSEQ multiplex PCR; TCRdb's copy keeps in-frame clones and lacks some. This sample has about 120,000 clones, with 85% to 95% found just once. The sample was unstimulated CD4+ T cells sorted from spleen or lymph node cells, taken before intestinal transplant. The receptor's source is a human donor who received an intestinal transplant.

The CDR3 DNA reads as TGTGCCAGCAGCTTCCTCCCCGGAGGCTCCTACGAGCAGTACTTC. Translating gives CASSFLPGGSYEQYF. The chain links TRBV11-2 to TRBJ2-7, with TRBD2 as a possible D gene (5 bases). Trimming removed 3 bases at V and 0 bases at J, with 12 bases between. The CDR3 loop spans 15 amino acids. Germline-derived CDR1 and CDR2 are SGHAT and FQNNGV.